The 15 T cell receptor beta chains below all came from one sample that was sequenced in a study of blood T cells in healthy people across ages. It was with a sample-barcoded 5' primer and a J-beta primer mix that a second PCR of about 7 to 12 cycles was run. TCRdb re-called the 5' RACE reads through MiXCR, storing one row per CDR3 protein. The sample includes about 280,000 distinct CDR3 sequences, roughly a quarter seen only once; the top ten take 25% to 35%. The specimen was blood. Receptors originate from a woman between 65 and 79 years old in good health.

This clonotype was seen more than once but under ten times. The rearrangement links TRBV27 to TRBJ2-4; tentatively, D is TRBD2 (5 bases). CDR1 and CDR2 (germline): MNHEY, SMNVEV (reference sequence). Trimming left V 6 bases short and J 1 base short, with 16 bases between. The CDR3 sequence is 16 residues long. The CDR3 loop reads CASSPEGRSAKNIQYF. CDR3 coding DNA: TGTGCCAGCAGCCCCGAGGGCCGGTCGGCCAAAAACATTCAGTACTTC.

The chain couples TRBV18 to TRBJ1-4; D might be TRBD1 (5 bases). The V end was cut by 3 bases, the J end by 4 bases, with 12 bases between. The CDR3 sequence is 15 residues long. CDR1 is KGHSH, CDR2 LQKENI, per germline. This CDR3 reads CASSPKTGGNEKLFF. The CDR3 DNA is TGTGCCAGCTCACCGAAGACCGGGGGTAATGAAAAACTGTTTTTT. The complete variable domain, with remaining parts taken from reference TRBV18 and TRBJ1-4, reads NAGVMQNPRHLVRRRGQEARLRCSPMKGHSHVYWYRQLPEEGLKFMVYLQKENIIDESGMPKERFSAEFPKEGPSILRIQQVVRGDSAAYFCASSPKTGGNEKLFFGSGTQLSVL.

The chain has TRBV29-1 and TRBJ1-2; D uncertain. CDR1 and CDR2 (germline): SQVTM, ANQGSEA. V lost 1 base to trimming and J lost 5 bases, with 5 bases between them. CDR3 size: 11 residues. For the CDR3, the DNA is TGCAGCGTTGAAGGGGGATATGGCTACACCTTC. Protein: CSVEGGYGYTF.

This chain joins TRBV15 and TRBJ1-5; 8 bases map to TRBD1. Germline V lookup: CDR1 LNHNV, CDR2 YYDKDF (reference sequence). V lost 4 bases to trimming and J lost 8 bases; unmatched junction nucleotides: 4. This CDR3 comprises 13 residues. The CDR3: CATSIGQGKPQHF. The CDR3 nucleotides are TGTGCCACCAGCATAGGACAGGGCAAGCCCCAGCATTTT.

This clonotype was seen a few times. V usage is TRBV5-1 and J usage is TRBJ1-1; D remains ambiguous. Per germline, CDR1 SGHRS and CDR2 YFSETQ. This CDR3 spans 14 amino acids. Trimming shortened V by 4 bases and J by 0 bases, and 10 bases separated the two germline ends. Written as DNA, the CDR3 is TGCGCCAGCAGCCTGGACGGGGTGAACACTGAAGCTTTCTTT. It yields the protein CASSLDGVNTEAFF.

The J gene is TRBJ1-4, the V gene TRBV19; D not resolved. This CDR3 region has 14 residues. V was pared by 3 bases and J by 3 bases, with 8 bases between. From germline, CDR1 is LNHDA and CDR2 SQIVND (reference sequence). Here the CDR3 reads CASSMKGANEKLFF. In DNA, the CDR3 is TGTGCCAGTAGTATGAAAGGAGCTAATGAAAAACTGTTTTTT.

This chain uses TRBV28 with TRBJ2-5; D not certain. The J call may be mistaken, given a closer DNA end match to TRBJ2-1. Germline CDR1 reads MDHEN; CDR2 reads SYDVKM. The CDR3 is 13 amino acids. The chain's CDR3 is CASRPPSTRKQFF. The DNA for the CDR3 is TGTGCCAGCAGGCCCCCAAGTACACGTAAGCAGTTCTTC.

V gene TRBV5-5 combines with J gene TRBJ2-7, with a tentative D call TRBD1 (6 bases). V was trimmed by 0 bases and J by 3 bases, leaving 13 bases between them. The CDR3 runs to 15 residues. Looked up from germline, CDR1 is SGHKS and CDR2 is YYEKEE (reference sequence). In DNA, the CDR3 is TGTGCCAGCAGCTTGGGCACCGGACAGAGCTACGAGCAGTACTTC. Amino acid sequence: CASSLGTGQSYEQYF.

This clonotype was seen only a few times. This chain links TRBV6-5 with TRBJ1-4; perhaps TRBD1 as D (6 bases). V was pared by 1 base and J by 10 bases, with 19 bases between. There are 16 residues in the CDR3. Looked up from germline, CDR1 is MNHEY and CDR2 is SVGAGI. The CDR3 nucleotides read TGTGCCAGCAGTTACTTACTCAGGGGAAGGCTAGTAAAACTGTTTTTT. Its protein is CASSYLLRGRLVKLFF.

This clonotype was seen a handful of times. The chain employs TRBV24-1 and TRBJ2-3, with D perhaps TRBD1 (5 bases). From germline, CDR1 is KGHDR and CDR2 SFDVKD. Deletions cut 3 bases from V and 3 bases from J, with 9 bases between. The length of the CDR3 is 14 residues. CDR3 loop: CATSDGAGTDTQYF. CDR3 nucleotide sequence: TGTGCCACCAGTGATGGGGCAGGGACAGATACGCAGTATTTT.

This clonotype came up once. J is TRBJ2-3 and V is TRBV28; TRBD1 aligns across 7 bases. Germline V CDR1 and CDR2: MDHEN, SYDVKM. The CDR3 is made up of 17 amino acids. Losses at the gene ends were 5 bases for V and 0 bases for J; bases not matched to a gene: 11. Written as DNA, the CDR3 is TGTGCCAGCAGTAAGCCGGGACAGTTCCCTAGCACAGATACGCAGTATTTT. Protein sequence: CASSKPGQFPSTDTQYF.

There are a few counts of this clonotype. The rearrangement joins TRBV2 to TRBJ1-2; D is possibly TRBD1 (5 bases). V dropped 5 bases and J dropped 4 bases, with 14 bases sitting between them. The CDR3 is 14 residues long. CDR1 and CDR2 (germline): SNHLY, FYNNEI. CDR3 nucleotides: TGTGCCAGCAGTAATGAGACAGACGTCTATGGCTACACCTTC. Translating gives CASSNETDVYGYTF.

This clonotype was found a few times. The chain carries TRBV7-3 and TRBJ2-3; 8 nucleotides match TRBD1. Germline V lookup: CDR1 SGHTA, CDR2 FQGTGA. After removal of 8 bases from V and 2 bases from J, the junction contained 6 bases not matched to a gene. This CDR3 contains 14 residues. CDR3 residues: CASSRDRFTDTQYF. CDR3 sequence (DNA): TGTGCCAGCTCCCGGGACAGGTTCACAGATACGCAGTATTTT. The variable domain in full, completed from reference TRBV7-3 and TRBJ2-3, reads GAGVSQTPSNKVTEKGKYVELRCDPISGHTALYWYRQSLGQGPEFLIYFQGTGAADDSGLPNDRFFAVRPEGSVSTLKIQRTERGDSAVYLCASSRDRFTDTQYFGPGTRLTVL.

This clonotype was counted a few times. The junction does not match germline at one end; this may be a read error. The V call is TRBV2, the J call TRBJ2-4; perhaps TRBD1 as D (6 bases). This CDR3 is built from 16 residues. The germline V gene encodes CDR1 SNHLY and CDR2 FYNNEI. DNA for the CDR3: TGTGCCAACAGTTCGGAGCTTAGGGGGAACAAAAACATTCAGTACTTC. This sequence encodes CANSSELRGNKNIQYF.

A few counts support this clonotype. The CDR3 DNA reads as TGCAGCGCCGGGACAGGGCGAGAGCAGTACTTC. Translated: CSAGTGREQYF. The chain is built from TRBV29-1 and TRBJ2-7, with TRBD1 matching over 9 bases. V lost 7 bases, J lost 7 bases, and 5 bases stayed unmatched. Germline assignment: CDR1 SQVTM and CDR2 ANQGSEA. CDR3 length: 11 amino acids.